These 21 T cell receptor beta chains share one sample of origin, sequenced in a study of beta chain features in type 1 diabetes. The study's findings and limits: When Type 1 diabetes patients were examined, their TCRB CDR3s proved moderately but significantly shorter in all four CD4+ subsets.

Their antigens are not known. Reverse transcribing all isolated RNA meant expressed TCRB transcripts were sequenced. Sequencing was performed with immunoSEQ multiplex PCR; in TCRdb, only in-frame clones are kept and a portion is missing. Of about 150,000 clones listed, around a tenth were seen once; the top ten hold more than 0.4%. Sequencing was performed on central memory CD4+ T cells from blood. Receptors were obtained from a man aged 25-45 years with type 1 diabetes.

A few counts support this clone. The genes are TRBV28 and TRBJ1-5; 7 bases fit TRBD1. The CDR3 covers 15 residues. J gave up 2 bases and V 5 bases, and 6 bases lay outside the gene matches. The germline CDR1 and CDR2 sequences are MDHEN and SYDVKM. The CDR3, as DNA: TGTGCCAGCAGTCCCAACAGGGGAGGCAATCAGCCCCAGCATTTT. Translation gives CASSPNRGGNQPQHF.

The rearrangement uses TRBV2 and TRBJ2-5; unclear D gene. Germline loops: CDR1 SNHLY, CDR2 FYNNEI. This CDR3 has 15 amino acids. Trimming removed 0 bases from V and 5 bases from J, with 13 bases in between. CDR3 region: CASSEARLVRETQYF. CDR3 bases: TGTGCCAGCAGTGAAGCGCGTCTGGTCCGGGAGACCCAGTACTTC.

This clone was seen a few times. The V call is TRBV18, the J call TRBJ2-1; 8 bases are a match to TRBD1. This CDR3 is built from 15 residues. Germline V gives CDR1 KGHSH, CDR2 LQKENI. The V and J ends lost 3 bases and 7 bases, in that order; junction bases with no gene match: 8. CDR3: CASSPGEDRGNEQFF. The CDR3, as DNA: TGTGCCAGCTCACCGGGGGAAGACAGGGGAAATGAGCAGTTCTTC. The full variable domain, rest sourced from reference TRBV18 and TRBJ2-1, is NAGVMQNPRHLVRRRGQEARLRCSPMKGHSHVYWYRQLPEEGLKFMVYLQKENIIDESGMPKERFSAEFPKEGPSILRIQQVVRGDSAAYFCASSPGEDRGNEQFFGPGTRLTVL.

The chain recombines TRBV28 with TRBJ2-2; D is perhaps TRBD1 (5 bases). CDR1 MDHEN and CDR2 SYDVKM come from the germline V gene. The CDR3 is 14 residues long. CDR3 sequence (DNA): TGTGGGGCCAGGGATTTCGCGAACACCGGGGAGCTGTTTTTT. It yields the protein CGARDFANTGELFF.

This clone was observed a few times. V usage is TRBV30 and J usage is TRBJ1-5; no definite D call. The CDR3 runs 14 residues. V gave up 0 bases and J gave up 4 bases, with 10 bases separating them. Germline lookup yields CDR1 GTSNPN and CDR2 SVGIG (reference sequence). The DNA of the CDR3 is TGTGCCTGGAGTGTTATGCAGAAAAATCAGCCCCAGCATTTT. As protein: CAWSVMQKNQPQHF.

The chain uses TRBV9 and TRBJ2-4, with 10 nucleotides matching TRBD1. Trimming at V came to 5 bases and at J to 7 bases, leaving 6 bases not matched to a gene. The CDR3 has 14 residues. The germline CDR1 and CDR2 sequences are SGDLS and YYNGEE. CDR3 bases: TGTGCCAGCAGTGACGGGACAGGGGCCAACATTCAGTACTTC. It yields the protein CASSDGTGANIQYF.

The sample holds a few counts of this clone. The gene calls are TRBV4-1 and TRBJ2-1, with D unclear. CDR1 MGHRA and CDR2 YSYEKL come from the germline V gene. Trimming took 1 base from V and 0 from J, leaving 10 bases between them. The CDR3 is made up of 16 amino acids. CDR3 amino acids: CASSQVGATSYNEQFF. CDR3 bases: TGCGCCAGCAGCCAAGTCGGAGCTACCTCCTACAATGAGCAGTTCTTC.

The J gene is TRBJ2-5, the V gene TRBV28; 12 bases map to TRBD2. This CDR3 region has 15 residues. Germline V CDR1 and CDR2: MDHEN, SYDVKM. The trim removed 5 bases at V and 0 bases at J, leaving 1 base unmatched. The CDR3 here is CASSTSGGYQETQYF. The CDR3 region has the DNA TGTGCCAGCAGTACTAGCGGGGGGTACCAAGAGACCCAGTACTTC.

The V and J genes are TRBV30 and TRBJ2-3; D call uncertain. CDR1 and CDR2 from the germline V gene are GTSNPN and SVGIG (reference sequence). The CDR3 sequence is 13 residues long. Trimming removed 2 bases from V and 1 base from J, with 7 bases in between. This CDR3 reads CAWSLVGTDTQYF. In DNA, the CDR3 is TGTGCCTGGAGTCTTGTTGGCACAGATACGCAGTATTTT. Full variable domain (rest looked up from reference TRBV30 and TRBJ2-3): SQTIHQWPATLVQPVGSPLSLECTVEGTSNPNLYWYRQAAGRGLQLLFYSVGIGQISSEVPQNLSASRPQDRQFILSSKKLLLSDSGFYLCAWSLVGTDTQYFGPGTRLTVL.

There are a few counts of this clone. The rearrangement links TRBV7-3 to TRBJ2-1; 8 bases agree with TRBD1. The CDR3 totals 14 residues. The V and J ends lost 4 bases and 10 bases, in that order; junction bases with no gene match: 9. The germline gives CDR1 SGHTA, CDR2 FQGTGA. The CDR3 reads CASSSTGAPVEQFF. CDR3 DNA: TGTGCCAGCAGCTCGACAGGGGCTCCGGTAGAGCAGTTCTTC.

In this sample, this clone turned up a few times. This chain uses TRBV11-2 with TRBJ2-7; tentative D call: TRBD2 (5 bases). The CDR3 is made up of 14 amino acids. Trimming shortened V by 1 base and J by 3 bases, and 10 bases separated the two germline ends. Germline-derived CDR1 and CDR2 are SGHAT and FQNNGV. The CDR3 sequence: CASSLAAGVYEQYF. The CDR3 DNA sequence: TGTGCCAGCAGCTTAGCGGCGGGCGTCTACGAGCAGTACTTC.

This clone was seen only a few times. This chain uses TRBV27 with TRBJ1-5, with 8 positions matching TRBD1. V lost 3 bases and J lost 0; bases outside the gene matches: 1. There are 15 residues in the CDR3. Per germline, CDR1 MNHEY and CDR2 SMNVEV (reference sequence). The CDR3 region has the DNA TGTGCCAGCAGTTTTGACAGGGGTAGCAATCAGCCCCAGCATTTT. Amino acid sequence: CASSFDRGSNQPQHF.

The sample holds a few counts of this clone. The V gene is TRBV28, the J gene TRBJ2-7, with a weak D call TRBD2 (6 bases). Germline V gene lookup returns CDR1 MDHEN and CDR2 SYDVKM. The CDR3 is 15 residues long. Trimming cost V 8 bases and J 0 bases, with 17 bases left between them. The DNA for the CDR3 is TGTGCCAGCGCCATTTGGGCGGGAAGCTCCTACGAGCAGTACTTC. This encodes CASAIWAGSSYEQYF.

This clone was seen more than once but under ten times. The rearrangement uses TRBV27 and TRBJ1-2; D perhaps matches TRBD1 (5 bases). The CDR3 is made up of 15 amino acids. V was trimmed by 2 bases and J by 10 bases, leaving 20 bases between them. CDR1 is MNHEY and CDR2 is SMNVEV in the germline V gene (reference sequence). The DNA for the CDR3 is TGTGCCAGCAGTTTAGACGGGGGTAATTCTTTGGACTACACCTTC. Its translation is CASSLDGGNSLDYTF.

Concerning this clone: Other nucleotide sequences from this sample produce the same CDR3. This chain links TRBV5-1 with TRBJ2-1; the D is unclear. The CDR3 extends over 15 amino acids. V lost 0 bases and J 4 bases, leaving 11 bases between the germline ends. In germline, CDR1 is SGHRS, CDR2 YFSETQ. The CDR3 loop reads CASSLGGSLYNEQFF. The CDR3 DNA sequence: TGCGCCAGCAGCTTGGGAGGTAGCCTTTACAATGAGCAGTTCTTC. Looking up the rest from reference TRBV5-1 and TRBJ2-1 gives the full variable domain: KAGVTQTPRYLIKTRGQQVTLSCSPISGHRSVSWYQQTPGQGLQFLFEYFSETQRNKGNFPGRFSGRQFSNSRSEMNVSTLELGDSALYLCASSLGGSLYNEQFFGPGTRLTVL.

This clone has only a few counts. This chain links TRBV18 with TRBJ1-2; no firm D call. Germline CDR1 reads KGHSH; CDR2 reads LQKENI. The CDR3 totals 15 residues. Trimming shortened V by 3 bases and J by 1 base, and 12 bases separated the two germline ends. The DNA for the CDR3 is TGTGCCAGCTCACCCGACGGGGAGTTTAACTATGGCTACACCTTC. Encoded protein: CASSPDGEFNYGYTF.

A single count supports this clone. The chain carries TRBV5-6 and TRBJ2-3; D is unresolved. The CDR3 has 12 residues. Per the germline V gene, CDR1 is SGHDT and CDR2 is YYEEEE. V dropped 3 bases and J dropped 6 bases, with 8 bases sitting between them. The CDR3, as DNA: TGTGCCAGCAGCTCAGACACGGATACGCAGTATTTT. Translation: CASSSDTDTQYF.

The V and J genes are TRBV6-6 and TRBJ2-1; weak D call: TRBD1 (6 bases). The CDR3 contains 13 residues. The germline CDR1 and CDR2 sequences are MNHNY and SVGAGI (reference sequence). V shed 5 bases and J shed 4 bases, with 9 bases lying between them. This chain's CDR3 is CASSRTEYNEQFF. The CDR3 DNA sequence: TGTGCCAGCAGTAGGACAGAGTACAATGAGCAGTTCTTC.

The sample holds a few counts of this clone. The rearrangement links TRBV4-2 to TRBJ2-3; D is possibly TRBD2 (6 bases). CDR1 is LGHNA and CDR2 is YNFKEQ in the germline V gene. The CDR3 has 16 amino acids. V shed 1 base and J shed 1 base, with 12 bases lying between them. CDR3: CASSQGGDLGTDTQYF. The CDR3 coding sequence is TGTGCCAGCAGCCAAGGGGGGGACCTTGGCACAGATACGCAGTATTTT.

This chain links TRBV11-2 with TRBJ1-5, with no clear D. Trimming removed 3 bases from V and 4 bases from J, with 7 bases in between. This CDR3 is 13 amino acids long. CDR1 and CDR2 from the germline V gene are SGHAT and FQNNGV. CDR3 DNA: TGTGCCAGCAGCTTGACACAGAATCAGCCCCAGCATTTT. Protein product: CASSLTQNQPQHF.

This clone came up a few times. The CDR3 nucleotides are TGTGCCAGCTCACCTGAGAACTACGAGCAGTACTTC. It yields the protein CASSPENYEQYF. V gene TRBV18 combines with J gene TRBJ2-7; D is uncertain. The length of the CDR3 is 12 residues. With 3 bases removed from V and 3 bases from J, the gap between germline ends came to 6 bases. The germline V gene encodes CDR1 KGHSH and CDR2 LQKENI. The full variable domain, with the rest looked up from reference TRBV18 and TRBJ2-7, is NAGVMQNPRHLVRRRGQEARLRCSPMKGHSHVYWYRQLPEEGLKFMVYLQKENIIDESGMPKERFSAEFPKEGPSILRIQQVVRGDSAAYFCASSPENYEQYFGPGTRLTVT.